The source of this TCR beta chain is a study of T cell repertoires in cytomegalovirus infection (dated by TCRdb to the late 2010s). About the full investigation: Donor HLA type was relevant to the analysis, as public TCR beta signatures indicated carriage of CMV infection together with the matching HLA type. On the study overall, not on this receptor specifically: Carriers of CMV infection plus the relevant HLA type were discriminated by the cumulative frequency of public TCR beta family members in the study cohort and in an independent roughly 370-donor cohort. In the ex vivo response, HLA-C-restricted CMV-specific TCR beta clonotypes were dominant, and in two of eight donors the single most frequent clonotype came from this HLA-C-restricted group.

Taken from cysteine to phenylalanine, the CDR3 has 15 residues. Only the CDR3 portion is preserved as DNA: 45 bases, with reading frame beginning at the first base. The germline V gene (reference sequence) gives CDR1 as SEHNR and CDR2 as FQNEAQ. Trimming takes 4 bases off V and 5 bases off J; junction bases not matched to a gene: 10. This clonotype was detected ten times or more. This clone's antigen is unknown. Base qualities are not at hand, and no much larger clone is one base apart. This sample was sequenced with an Illumina HiSeq 1500. The public reads were quality trimmed at Q25 with fastp and then assembled into clones with MiXCR by TCRdb, keeping productive beta chains. Each CDR3 protein appears once, grouped with its most common genes and DNA. This sample gives approximately 130,000 distinct CDR3 sequences in total; roughly 9% of them show up just once. Together, the top ten hold over 9% of the sample.

The V and J segments used are TRBV7-9 and TRBJ2-5, with 7 bases matching TRBD1. This receptor was taken from a human donor in good health (CMV status not recorded). Some clones in this sample may be carry-over from other donors' samples. Sequenced input: PBMCs. The CDR3 amino acid sequence is: CASSWIRQGGETQYF. The sequenced DNA is TGTGCCAGCAGCTGGATCCGACAGGGCGGGGAGACCCAGTACTTC.